The 19 T cell receptor beta chains below were found in one sample sequenced in a study of T cell changes during pregnancy in multiple sclerosis. The repertoire was sequenced with immunoSEQ multiplex PCR; TCRdb's copy has only in-frame clones and lacks some. Found here are around 85,000 clones, 91% of them singletons; the top ten hold 3.5%. The sequencing used PBMCs, collected in the first trimester of pregnancy. All receptors come from a female donor in good health, serving as a control in a pregnancy study. Some clones in this sample may be carry-over from other donors' samples.

The chain joins TRBV7-8 to TRBJ1-2; 12 bases are shared with TRBD1. The CDR3 loop spans 15 amino acids. The ends lost 5 bases at V and 7 bases at J; junction bases unmatched: 8. Germline values: CDR1 SGHVS, CDR2 FQNEAQ. CDR3 amino acids: CASSLPGQGAFGYTF. CDR3 coding DNA: TGTGCCAGCAGCCTCCCGGGACAGGGGGCATTTGGCTACACCTTC.

The J gene is TRBJ2-7, the V gene TRBV27; TRBD1 matches at 7 bases. This CDR3 region has 15 residues. With V trimmed by 4 bases and J by 6 bases, 12 bases remained unmatched. Germline V lookup: CDR1 MNHEY, CDR2 SMNVEV (reference sequence). The CDR3 spells CASSSSGQVRGEQYF. The CDR3 nucleotides are TGTGCCAGCAGTTCCTCCGGACAGGTGCGAGGCGAGCAGTACTTC.

The chain combines TRBV20-1 with TRBJ2-2; no definite D call. Deletions cut 3 bases from V and 5 bases from J, with 4 bases between. CDR1 and CDR2 (germline): DFQATT, SNEGSKA (reference sequence). The CDR3 loop spans 11 amino acids. The CDR3 spells CSASSTGELFF. In DNA form, the CDR3 reads TGCAGTGCTAGTAGTACCGGGGAGCTGTTTTTT.

The rearrangement joins TRBV9 to TRBJ2-1, with TRBD1 as a possible D gene (6 bases). The CDR3 has 15 amino acids. The germline CDR1 and CDR2 sequences are SGDLS and YYNGEE. Trimming stripped 0 bases from V and 9 bases from J, with 16 bases between. The CDR3 reads CASSVEGKGGREQFF. The CDR3 DNA is TGTGCCAGCAGCGTAGAGGGGAAAGGGGGACGTGAGCAGTTCTTC.

This chain uses TRBV19 with TRBJ2-3, with a weak D call TRBD1 (6 bases). The CDR3 is made up of 13 amino acids. CDR1 LNHDA and CDR2 SQIVND come from the germline V gene (reference sequence). Deletions cut 3 bases from V and 6 bases from J, with 10 bases between. The CDR3 spells CASSIQGPDTQYF. DNA for the CDR3: TGTGCCAGTAGTATTCAGGGGCCGGATACGCAGTATTTT.

The chain uses TRBV19 and TRBJ2-2; possible D gene TRBD2, 7 bases. This CDR3 comprises 14 residues. Trimming cost V 10 bases and J 6 bases, with 18 bases left between them. Germline V gene data show CDR1 as LNHDA and CDR2 as SQIVND (reference sequence). The CDR3 loop reads CATRIGGASGELFF. The CDR3 bases are TGTGCCACCCGAATAGGGGGGGCATCCGGGGAGCTGTTTTTT.

This clone was seen once. The gene calls are TRBV6-5 and TRBJ1-1; D is undetermined. The ends were cut back, 0 bases at V and 11 bases at J, with 10 bases in the middle. The CDR3 has 12 amino acids. Germline V gene lookup returns CDR1 MNHEY and CDR2 SVGAGI. The CDR3 nucleotides are TGTGCCAGCAGTTACTCGAGAGGAAATGCTTTCTTT. This codes for CASSYSRGNAFF.

The rearrangement joins TRBV27 to TRBJ2-1; 8 bases are a match to TRBD1. The germline gives CDR1 MNHEY, CDR2 SMNVEV (reference sequence). V was clipped by 9 bases and J by 7 bases; unmatched bases: 20. The CDR3 loop spans 17 amino acids. CDR3 protein: CASSMRRWQGAGNEQFF. The CDR3 coding sequence is TGTGCCAGTAGTATGCGGAGGTGGCAGGGGGCAGGGAATGAGCAGTTCTTC.

The chain combines TRBV10-3 with TRBJ2-5, with a tentative D call TRBD2 (7 bases). Per the germline V gene, CDR1 is ENHRY and CDR2 is SYGVKD. This CDR3 is 16 amino acids long. Trimming stripped 4 bases from V and 2 bases from J, with 17 bases between. The CDR3 protein is CAISVLGGAGQETQYF. The CDR3 nucleotides read TGTGCCATCAGTGTCTTGGGGGGGGCCGGGCAAGAGACCCAGTACTTC.

This chain joins TRBV10-1 and TRBJ2-7; D gene ambiguous. Germline-derived CDR1 and CDR2 are WNHNN and SYGVQD (reference sequence). The V end lost 3 bases, the J end lost 1 base, and 7 bases lay between the germline ends. This CDR3 spans 13 amino acids. The CDR3 nucleotides read TGCGCCAGCAGTGATTCAGGATCCTACGAGCAGTACTTC. The encoded protein is CASSDSGSYEQYF.

The chain uses TRBV18 and TRBJ1-2; a possible D gene is TRBD1 (6 bases). The V gene lost 0 bases and the J gene lost 1 base, with 12 bases spanning the gap. Germline CDR1 and CDR2: KGHSH and LQKENI. The CDR3 runs 16 residues. CDR3 in DNA: TGTGCCAGCTCACCACCGTCAGGACAGAGTAACTATGGCTACACCTTC. It yields the protein CASSPPSGQSNYGYTF.

The chain employs TRBV5-1 and TRBJ1-6; TRBD1 aligns across 7 bases. Germline values: CDR1 SGHRS, CDR2 YFSETQ. After removal of 0 bases from V and 7 bases from J, the junction contained 4 bases not matched to a gene. The CDR3 length is 15 residues. The CDR3: CASSLEGQKNSPLHF. CDR3 nucleotide sequence: TGCGCCAGCAGCTTGGAGGGACAGAAGAATTCACCCCTCCACTTT.

V is TRBV7-8 and J is TRBJ2-7; D uncertain. CDR3 length equals 13 residues. The germline CDR1 and CDR2 sequences are SGHVS and FQNEAQ. The V gene lost 5 bases and the J gene lost 3 bases, with 11 bases spanning the gap. This CDR3 is CASSRGVFYEQYF. CDR3 bases: TGTGCCAGCAGCCGCGGAGTCTTCTACGAGCAGTACTTC.

This clone was observed a few times. The chain is built from TRBV6-5 and TRBJ1-1, with D maybe TRBD1 (6 bases). The CDR3 is made up of 15 amino acids. Germline V gene sequence: CDR1 MNHEY, CDR2 SVGAGI. V was clipped by 2 bases and J by 5 bases, with 15 bases between them. The CDR3 protein is CASSYPYPGTTEAFF. In DNA form, the CDR3 reads TGTGCCAGCAGTTACCCATACCCGGGGACAACTGAAGCTTTCTTT.

V gene TRBV5-1 combines with J gene TRBJ2-2; 13 positions match TRBD2. Germline CDR1 reads SGHRS; CDR2 reads YFSETQ. Losses at the gene ends were 2 bases for V and 4 bases for J; bases not matched to a gene: 5. This CDR3 comprises 17 residues. CDR3 amino acids: CASSFTSGREGTGELFF. In nucleotides, the CDR3 is TGCGCCAGCAGCTTCACTAGCGGGAGGGAAGGCACCGGGGAGCTGTTTTTT.

The rearrangement uses TRBV6-1 and TRBJ1-1; maybe TRBD1 (5 bases). This CDR3 spans 15 amino acids. V lost 2 bases and J lost 2, with 12 bases in between. CDR1 and CDR2 from the germline V gene are MNHNS and SASEGT. The CDR3 region is CASSEFGGGNTEAFF. In DNA form, the CDR3 reads TGTGCCAGCAGTGAATTCGGGGGAGGAAACACTGAAGCTTTCTTT.

This clone was picked up a small number of times. The V and J genes are TRBV21-1 and TRBJ1-2. TRBV21-1 is tagged as a pseudogene. This CDR3 region has 12 residues. The chain's CDR3 is CASGVGDYGYTF. The CDR3, as DNA: TGTGCCAGCGGAGTAGGCGACTATGGCTACACCTTC.

The chain uses TRBV5-1 and TRBJ2-5; TRBD2 is a possible D gene (7 bases). The germline gives CDR1 SGHRS, CDR2 YFSETQ. This CDR3 has 15 residues. Trimming took off 4 bases at V and 1 base at J, with 14 bases between the two ends. For the CDR3, the DNA is TGCGCCAGCAGCCCGAGGGGGGGCTTCCAAGAGACCCAGTACTTC. It translates to CASSPRGGFQETQYF.

The chain is built from TRBV6-5 and TRBJ2-7; a possible D gene is TRBD2 (6 bases). V dropped 2 bases and J dropped 5 bases, with 19 bases sitting between them. CDR3 length equals 16 residues. Germline loops: CDR1 MNHEY, CDR2 SVGAGI. The chain's CDR3 is CASSYRNRRDLDEQYF. CDR3 nucleotide sequence: TGTGCCAGCAGTTACAGGAATCGGCGGGATCTCGACGAGCAGTACTTC.